A selection of T cell receptor beta chains follows, all from one sample in a study of identical twins. One entry per CDR3 protein, called by TCRdb with MiXCR from the 5' RACE reads. The sample yields more than 200,000 distinct CDR3 sequences, less than 10% seen once. Sequencing was performed on memory (CD45RO+) T cells sorted from blood. All receptors come from a woman aged 18-30 years in good health. CDR3s include the opening cysteine and the closing phenylalanine or tryptophan. Each record gives: clone size, J gene, D gene, V gene, CDR3 length, CDR3 DNA, CDR3 protein. The D gene is left open where the match is weak. Part of the rows lack a size; the others show once, few, many or a class for expanded clones.

clone_size: .; j_call: TRBJ1-2; d_call: TRBD1; v_call: TRBV12-3/TRBV12-4; cdr3_length: 14; cdr3_nt: TGTGCCAGCAGTACAACCGCAGGGGGGCATGGCTACACCTTC; cdr3_aa: CASSTTAGGHGYTF
clone_size: many; j_call: TRBJ1-2; d_call: .; v_call: TRBV20-1; cdr3_length: 12; cdr3_nt: TGCAGTGCTAGTGGGACGGTCTATGGCTACACCTTC; cdr3_aa: CSASGTVYGYTF
clone_size: few; j_call: TRBJ2-5; d_call: .; v_call: TRBV20-1; cdr3_length: 12; cdr3_nt: TGCAGTGCTAGAGGGGACCAAGAGACCCAGTACTTC; cdr3_aa: CSARGDQETQYF
clone_size: few; j_call: TRBJ2-1; d_call: .; v_call: TRBV12-3/TRBV12-4; cdr3_length: 13; cdr3_nt: TGTGCCAGCAGTTTCGGGGGAACCAATGAGCAGTTCTTC; cdr3_aa: CASSFGGTNEQFF
clone_size: .; j_call: TRBJ2-1; d_call: TRBD2; v_call: TRBV19; cdr3_length: 16; cdr3_nt: TGTGCCAGTAGCCAACTAGCGGGGACATACTACAATGAGCAGTTCTTC; cdr3_aa: CASSQLAGTYYNEQFF
clone_size: few; j_call: TRBJ1-1; d_call: .; v_call: TRBV20-1; cdr3_length: 13; cdr3_nt: TGCAGTGCTAGGAATGGCGGTAACACTGAAGCTTTCTTT; cdr3_aa: CSARNGGNTEAFF
clone_size: few; j_call: TRBJ1-3; d_call: .; v_call: TRBV10-3; cdr3_length: 14; cdr3_nt: TGTGCCATCAAGGTTGCAGGATCTGGAAACACCATATATTTT; cdr3_aa: CAIKVAGSGNTIYF
clone_size: .; j_call: TRBJ2-7; d_call: .; v_call: TRBV5-6; cdr3_length: 14; cdr3_nt: TGTGCCAGCAGCTTGGACGGGGTCACCTACGAGCAGTACTTC; cdr3_aa: CASSLDGVTYEQYF
clone_size: few; j_call: TRBJ2-5; d_call: .; v_call: TRBV4-2; cdr3_length: 16; cdr3_nt: TGTGCCAGCAGTCTACAGGGATCAAGCCGTCAAGAGACCCAGTACTTC; cdr3_aa: CASSLQGSSRQETQYF
clone_size: many; j_call: TRBJ1-1; d_call: TRBD1; v_call: TRBV7-9; cdr3_length: 13; cdr3_nt: TGTGCCAGCAGCTCCCGGACAGGACAGGGAGCTTTCTTT; cdr3_aa: CASSSRTGQGAFF
clone_size: .; j_call: TRBJ2-5; d_call: .; v_call: TRBV3-1; cdr3_length: 13; cdr3_nt: TGTGCCAGCAGCCAACTATTCGGAGAGACCCAGTACTTC; cdr3_aa: CASSQLFGETQYF
clone_size: few; j_call: TRBJ2-1; d_call: TRBD2; v_call: TRBV6-5; cdr3_length: 15; cdr3_nt: TGTGCCAGCAGTTTGGGGGAGGGGTCCTACAATGAGCAGTTCTTC; cdr3_aa: CASSLGEGSYNEQFF
clone_size: .; j_call: TRBJ2-2; d_call: .; v_call: TRBV7-6; cdr3_length: 14; cdr3_nt: TGTGCCAGCAGCGCAGACACGAACACCGGGGAGCTGTTTTTT; cdr3_aa: CASSADTNTGELFF
clone_size: .; j_call: TRBJ1-6; d_call: TRBD1; v_call: TRBV11-3; cdr3_length: 15; cdr3_nt: TGTGCCAGCAGCGGCAGGGAGGGGGCGTTTTCACCCCTCCACTTT; cdr3_aa: CASSGREGAFSPLHF
clone_size: many; j_call: TRBJ1-2; d_call: .; v_call: TRBV14; cdr3_length: 14; cdr3_nt: TGTGCCAGCAGCCAATCGCGGGAAGGCAATGGCTACACCTTC; cdr3_aa: CASSQSREGNGYTF
clone_size: .; j_call: TRBJ2-3; d_call: TRBD2; v_call: TRBV7-2; cdr3_length: 16; cdr3_nt: TGTGCCAGCAGCTTAGCAGCGGGAGGGTCCGCTCATACGCAGTATTTT; cdr3_aa: CASSLAAGGSAHTQYF
clone_size: few; j_call: TRBJ2-3; d_call: TRBD1; v_call: TRBV12-5; cdr3_length: 14; cdr3_nt: TGTGCTAGTGGTTCGACAGGGGAATGGAATACGCAGTATTTT; cdr3_aa: CASGSTGEWNTQYF
clone_size: once; j_call: TRBJ2-2; d_call: TRBD2; v_call: TRBV7-9; cdr3_length: 17; cdr3_nt: TGTGCCAGCAGCTTCTTTGGACTAGCGGGGCGGGCCTGGGAGCTGTTTTTT; cdr3_aa: CASSFFGLAGRAWELFF
clone_size: many; j_call: TRBJ2-1; d_call: TRBD2; v_call: TRBV5-1; cdr3_length: 17; cdr3_nt: TGCGCCAGCAGCTTGGGGCCGGGAGGGGAATCCTACAATGAGCAGTTCTTC; cdr3_aa: CASSLGPGGESYNEQFF
clone_size: many; j_call: TRBJ2-5; d_call: .; v_call: TRBV25-1; cdr3_length: 16; cdr3_nt: TGTGCCAGCAGTGAAACATTAGACAGGTACCAAGAGACCCAGTACTTC; cdr3_aa: CASSETLDRYQETQYF
clone_size: few; j_call: TRBJ2-5; d_call: TRBD2; v_call: TRBV7-2; cdr3_length: 15; cdr3_nt: TGTGCCAGCAGACCGGGGCGGGAGTGGATAAAGACCCAGTACTTC; cdr3_aa: CASRPGREWIKTQYF
clone_size: many; j_call: TRBJ2-7; d_call: .; v_call: TRBV15; cdr3_length: 12; cdr3_nt: TGTGCCACCAGCAGAGCCGGGAATGAGCAGTACTTC; cdr3_aa: CATSRAGNEQYF
clone_size: many; j_call: TRBJ2-1; d_call: .; v_call: TRBV20-1; cdr3_length: 11; cdr3_nt: TGCAGTGCTAGGGGGCTTAATGAGCAGTTCTTC; cdr3_aa: CSARGLNEQFF
clone_size: few; j_call: TRBJ1-2; d_call: .; v_call: TRBV9; cdr3_length: 15; cdr3_nt: TGTGCCAGCAGCGTAGAACCGGGCGCGGACTATGGCTACACCTTC; cdr3_aa: CASSVEPGADYGYTF
clone_size: .; j_call: TRBJ2-7; d_call: .; v_call: TRBV7-2; cdr3_length: 14; cdr3_nt: TGTGCCAGCAGCTTCTCCTCGGGCCCCTACGAGCAGTACTTC; cdr3_aa: CASSFSSGPYEQYF
clone_size: .; j_call: TRBJ1-1; d_call: .; v_call: TRBV6-5; cdr3_length: 15; cdr3_nt: TGTGCCAGCAGTTACGGATCTGCGTTGAACACTGAAGCTTTCTTT; cdr3_aa: CASSYGSALNTEAFF
clone_size: many; j_call: TRBJ2-3; d_call: .; v_call: TRBV6-5; cdr3_length: 12; cdr3_nt: TGTGCCAGCAGGTCAGACACAGATACGCAGTATTTT; cdr3_aa: CASRSDTDTQYF
clone_size: many; j_call: TRBJ2-7; d_call: .; v_call: TRBV18; cdr3_length: 13; cdr3_nt: TGTGCCAGCTCTAGCAACAAGGGGTCCGAGCAGTACTTC; cdr3_aa: CASSSNKGSEQYF
clone_size: .; j_call: TRBJ1-2; d_call: TRBD1; v_call: TRBV9; cdr3_length: 16; cdr3_nt: TGTGCCAGCAGCCTGACGGACAGGGTAGGAGGAAATGGCTACACCTTC; cdr3_aa: CASSLTDRVGGNGYTF
clone_size: many; j_call: TRBJ2-7; d_call: .; v_call: TRBV7-9; cdr3_length: 11; cdr3_nt: TGTGCCAGCAGCCTGCAATTCGAGCAGTACTTC; cdr3_aa: CASSLQFEQYF
clone_size: many; j_call: TRBJ1-5; d_call: TRBD1; v_call: TRBV6-1; cdr3_length: 14; cdr3_nt: TGTGCCAGCAGCCCCACAGGGGCGCGGCAGCCCCAGCATTTT; cdr3_aa: CASSPTGARQPQHF
clone_size: few; j_call: TRBJ2-7; d_call: .; v_call: TRBV20-1; cdr3_length: 11; cdr3_nt: TGCAGTGCTCAGGACGCCTACGAGCAGTACTTC; cdr3_aa: CSAQDAYEQYF
clone_size: few; j_call: TRBJ1-1; d_call: .; v_call: TRBV7-9; cdr3_length: 13; cdr3_nt: TGTGCCAGCAGCCCCGGGGACAACACTGAAGCTTTCTTT; cdr3_aa: CASSPGDNTEAFF
clone_size: .; j_call: TRBJ2-1; d_call: .; v_call: TRBV27; cdr3_length: 8; cdr3_nt: TGTGCCAGCGGTGAGCAGTTCTTC; cdr3_aa: CASGEQFF
clone_size: .; j_call: TRBJ1-5; d_call: .; v_call: TRBV4-3; cdr3_length: 15; cdr3_nt: TGCGCCAGCAGCCGCGTTCTCTCCCTGGGACAGCCCCAGCATTTT; cdr3_aa: CASSRVLSLGQPQHF
clone_size: .; j_call: TRBJ1-1; d_call: .; v_call: TRBV27; cdr3_length: 15; cdr3_nt: TGTGCCAGCAGGCAGTGGGGCAGGGAGTTCACTGAAGCTTTCTTT; cdr3_aa: CASRQWGREFTEAFF
clone_size: many; j_call: TRBJ2-2; d_call: .; v_call: TRBV5-1; cdr3_length: 16; cdr3_nt: TGCGCCAGCAGCTTGCAGGGTGGAGCGAACACCGGGGAGCTGTTTTTT; cdr3_aa: CASSLQGGANTGELFF
clone_size: few; j_call: TRBJ2-7; d_call: TRBD1; v_call: TRBV20-1; cdr3_length: 14; cdr3_nt: TGCAGTGCTAGAGTGCCGGGACAGGGGTCCGAGCAGTACTTC; cdr3_aa: CSARVPGQGSEQYF
clone_size: many; j_call: TRBJ2-3; d_call: .; v_call: TRBV20-1; cdr3_length: 14; cdr3_nt: TGCAGTGCTCCCTCGGGTGTGTTGGCGGGTACGCAGTATTTT; cdr3_aa: CSAPSGVLAGTQYF